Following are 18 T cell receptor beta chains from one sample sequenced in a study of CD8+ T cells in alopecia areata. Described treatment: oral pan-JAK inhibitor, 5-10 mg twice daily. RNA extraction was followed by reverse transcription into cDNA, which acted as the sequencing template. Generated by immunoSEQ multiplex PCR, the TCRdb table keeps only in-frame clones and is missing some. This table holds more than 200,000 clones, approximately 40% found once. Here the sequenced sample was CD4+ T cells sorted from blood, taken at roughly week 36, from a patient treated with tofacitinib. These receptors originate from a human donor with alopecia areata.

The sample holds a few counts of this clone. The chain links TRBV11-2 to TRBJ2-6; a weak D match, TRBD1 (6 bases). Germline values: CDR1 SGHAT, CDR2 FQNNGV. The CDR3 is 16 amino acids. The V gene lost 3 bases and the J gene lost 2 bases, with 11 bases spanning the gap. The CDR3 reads CASSLLQGAGANVLTF. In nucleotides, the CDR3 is TGTGCCAGCAGCTTGTTACAGGGTGCTGGGGCCAACGTCCTGACTTTC. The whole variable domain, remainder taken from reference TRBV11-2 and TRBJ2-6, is EAGVAQSPRYKIIEKRQSVAFWCNPISGHATLYWYQQILGQGPKLLIQFQNNGVVDDSQLPKDRFSAERLKGVDSTLKIQPAKLEDSAVYLCASSLLQGAGANVLTFGAGSRLTVL.

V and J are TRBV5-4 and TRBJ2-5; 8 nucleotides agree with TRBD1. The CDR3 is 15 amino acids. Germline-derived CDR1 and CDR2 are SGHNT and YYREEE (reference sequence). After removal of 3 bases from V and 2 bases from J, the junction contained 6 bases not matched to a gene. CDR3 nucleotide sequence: TGTGCCAGCAGCTCCTCGCGGACAGGGCAAGAGACCCAGTACTTC. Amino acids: CASSSSRTGQETQYF.

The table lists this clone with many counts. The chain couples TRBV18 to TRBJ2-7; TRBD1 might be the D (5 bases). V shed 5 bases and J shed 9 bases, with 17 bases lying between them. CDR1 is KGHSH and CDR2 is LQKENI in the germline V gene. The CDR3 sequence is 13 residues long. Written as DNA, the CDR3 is TGTGCCAGCTCAAGTGCCGACAGTCCAGTGCAGTACTTC. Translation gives CASSSADSPVQYF. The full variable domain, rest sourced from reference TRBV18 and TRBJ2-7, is NAGVMQNPRHLVRRRGQEARLRCSPMKGHSHVYWYRQLPEEGLKFMVYLQKENIIDESGMPKERFSAEFPKEGPSILRIQQVVRGDSAAYFCASSSADSPVQYFGPGTRLTVT.

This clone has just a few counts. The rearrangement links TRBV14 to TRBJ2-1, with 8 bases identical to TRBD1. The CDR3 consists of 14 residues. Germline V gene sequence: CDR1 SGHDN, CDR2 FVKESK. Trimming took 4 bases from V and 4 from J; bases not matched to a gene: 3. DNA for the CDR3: TGTGCCAGCAGCCGGACAGGGTGGTACAATGAGCAGTTCTTC. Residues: CASSRTGWYNEQFF.

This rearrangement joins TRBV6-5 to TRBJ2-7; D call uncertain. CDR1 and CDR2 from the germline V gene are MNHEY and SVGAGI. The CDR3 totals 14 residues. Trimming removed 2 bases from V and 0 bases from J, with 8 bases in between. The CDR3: CASSYRADSYEQYF. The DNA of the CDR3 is TGTGCCAGCAGTTACCGGGCTGACTCCTACGAGCAGTACTTC.

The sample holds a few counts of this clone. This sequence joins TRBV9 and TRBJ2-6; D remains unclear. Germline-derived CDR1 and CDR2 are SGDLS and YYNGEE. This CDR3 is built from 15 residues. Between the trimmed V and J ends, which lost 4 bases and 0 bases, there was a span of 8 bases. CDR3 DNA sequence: TGTGCCAGCAGCCGCGACTTCTCTGGGGCCAACGTCCTGACTTTC. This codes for CASSRDFSGANVLTF.

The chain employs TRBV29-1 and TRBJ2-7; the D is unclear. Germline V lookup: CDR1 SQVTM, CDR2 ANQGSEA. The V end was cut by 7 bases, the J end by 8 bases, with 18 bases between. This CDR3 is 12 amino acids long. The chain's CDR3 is CSARIPPAQQYF. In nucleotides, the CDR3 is TGCAGCGCACGTATCCCCCCAGCACAGCAGTACTTC.

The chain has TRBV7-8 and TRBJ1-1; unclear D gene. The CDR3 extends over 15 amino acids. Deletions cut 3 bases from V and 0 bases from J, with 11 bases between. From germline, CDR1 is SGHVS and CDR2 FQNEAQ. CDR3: CASSFGTGMNTEAFF. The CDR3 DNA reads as TGTGCCAGCAGCTTTGGAACGGGGATGAACACTGAAGCTTTCTTT.

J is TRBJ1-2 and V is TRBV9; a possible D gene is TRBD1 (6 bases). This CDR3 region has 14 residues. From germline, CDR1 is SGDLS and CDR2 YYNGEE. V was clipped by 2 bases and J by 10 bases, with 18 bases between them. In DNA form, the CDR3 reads TGTGCCAGCAGCGTCAGGACAGATGCCCCGGTCTACACCTTC. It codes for CASSVRTDAPVYTF.

This CDR3 is CASSLAGTGEAFF. Here the CDR3 DNA reads TGCGCCAGCAGCTTGGCAGGGACAGGGGAGGCTTTCTTT. This chain joins TRBV5-1 and TRBJ1-1; 10 bases align to TRBD1. V was pared by 0 bases and J by 11 bases, with 4 bases of the junction left unmatched. The CDR3 covers 13 residues. Germline V gives CDR1 SGHRS, CDR2 YFSETQ.

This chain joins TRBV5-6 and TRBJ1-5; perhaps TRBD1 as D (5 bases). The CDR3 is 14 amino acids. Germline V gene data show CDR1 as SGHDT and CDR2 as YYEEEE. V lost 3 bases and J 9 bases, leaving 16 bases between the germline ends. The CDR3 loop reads CASSSGLLVGPQHF. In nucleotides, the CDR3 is TGTGCCAGCAGCTCGGGACTCCTGGTGGGGCCCCAGCATTTT.

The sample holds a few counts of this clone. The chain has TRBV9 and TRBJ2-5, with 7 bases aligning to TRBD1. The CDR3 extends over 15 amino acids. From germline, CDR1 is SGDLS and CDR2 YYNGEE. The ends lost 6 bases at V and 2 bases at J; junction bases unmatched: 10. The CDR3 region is CASNRGDRVQETQYF. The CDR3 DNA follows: TGTGCCAGCAACCGTGGTGACAGGGTACAAGAGACCCAGTACTTC.

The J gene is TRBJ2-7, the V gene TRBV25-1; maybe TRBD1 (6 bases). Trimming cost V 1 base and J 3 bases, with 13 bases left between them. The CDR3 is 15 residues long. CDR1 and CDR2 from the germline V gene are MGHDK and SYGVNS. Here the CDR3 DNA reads TGTGCCAGCAGTGAATTCGTCAGGGGATTCTACGAGCAGTACTTC. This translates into CASSEFVRGFYEQYF.

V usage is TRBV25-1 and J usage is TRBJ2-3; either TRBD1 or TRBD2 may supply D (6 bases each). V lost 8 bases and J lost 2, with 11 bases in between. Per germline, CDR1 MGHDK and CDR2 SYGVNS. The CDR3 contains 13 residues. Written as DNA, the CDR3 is TGTGCCAGCCAGGGGACTTTCACAGATACGCAGTATTTT. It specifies CASQGTFTDTQYF.

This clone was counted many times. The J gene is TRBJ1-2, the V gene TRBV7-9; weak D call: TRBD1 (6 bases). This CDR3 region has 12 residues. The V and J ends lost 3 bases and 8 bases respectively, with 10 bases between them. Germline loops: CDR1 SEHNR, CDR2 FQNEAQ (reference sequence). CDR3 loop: CASSLTTGGYTF. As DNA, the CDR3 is TGTGCCAGCAGCTTGACGACAGGCGGCTACACCTTC. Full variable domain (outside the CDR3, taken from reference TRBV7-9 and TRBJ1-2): DTGVSQNPRHKITKRGQNVTFRCDPISEHNRLYWYRQTLGQGPEFLTYFQNEAQLEKSRLLSDRFSAERPKGSFSTLEIQRTEQGDSAMYLCASSLTTGGYTFGSGTRLTVV.

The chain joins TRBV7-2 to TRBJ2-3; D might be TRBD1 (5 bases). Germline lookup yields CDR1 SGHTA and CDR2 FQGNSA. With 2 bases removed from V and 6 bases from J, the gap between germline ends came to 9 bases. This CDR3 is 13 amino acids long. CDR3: CASSLQTEDTQYF. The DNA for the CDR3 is TGTGCCAGCAGCTTACAGACAGAGGATACGCAGTATTTT.

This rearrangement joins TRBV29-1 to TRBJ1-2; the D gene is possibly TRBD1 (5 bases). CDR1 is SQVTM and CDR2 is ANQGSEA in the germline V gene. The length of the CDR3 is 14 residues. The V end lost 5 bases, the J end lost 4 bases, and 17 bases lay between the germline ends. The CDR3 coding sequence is TGCAGCGTTCGAACCGGGACGGGAAGCTATGGCTACACCTTC. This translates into CSVRTGTGSYGYTF.

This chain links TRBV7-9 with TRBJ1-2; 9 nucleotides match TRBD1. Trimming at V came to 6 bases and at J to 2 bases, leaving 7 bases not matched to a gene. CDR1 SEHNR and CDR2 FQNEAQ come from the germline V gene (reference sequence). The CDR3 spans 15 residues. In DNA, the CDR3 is TGTGCCAGCAGACCCCATGGACAGGGGAACTATGGCTACACCTTC. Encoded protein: CASRPHGQGNYGYTF.